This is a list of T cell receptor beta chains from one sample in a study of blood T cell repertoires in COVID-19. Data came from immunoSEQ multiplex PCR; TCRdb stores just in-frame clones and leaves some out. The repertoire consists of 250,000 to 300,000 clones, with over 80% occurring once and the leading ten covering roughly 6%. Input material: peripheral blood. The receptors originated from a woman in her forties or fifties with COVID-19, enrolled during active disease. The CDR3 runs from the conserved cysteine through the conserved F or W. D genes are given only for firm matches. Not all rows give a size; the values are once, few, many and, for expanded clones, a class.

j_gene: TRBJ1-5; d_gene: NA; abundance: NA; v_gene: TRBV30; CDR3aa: CAWSVRQLYSNQPQHF; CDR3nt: TGTGCCTGGAGTGTACGACAGCTCTATAGCAATCAGCCCCAGCATTTT
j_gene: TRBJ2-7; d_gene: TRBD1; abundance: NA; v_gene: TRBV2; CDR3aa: CASSPDRGQGYEQYF; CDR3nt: TGTGCCAGCAGCCCAGATAGAGGACAGGGCTACGAGCAGTACTTC
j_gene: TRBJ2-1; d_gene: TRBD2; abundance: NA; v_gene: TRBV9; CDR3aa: CASSVRREINEQFF; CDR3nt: TGTGCCAGCAGCGTACGGCGGGAGATAAATGAGCAGTTCTTC
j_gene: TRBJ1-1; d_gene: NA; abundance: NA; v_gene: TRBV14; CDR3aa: CASPHVQGLNTEAFF; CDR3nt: TGTGCCAGCCCTCATGTCCAGGGGTTGAACACTGAAGCTTTCTTT
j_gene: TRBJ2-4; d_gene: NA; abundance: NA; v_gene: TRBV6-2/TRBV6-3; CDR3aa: CASSAPPAVKNIQYF; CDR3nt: TGTGCCAGCAGTGCCCCCCCAGCGGTTAAAAACATTCAGTACTTC
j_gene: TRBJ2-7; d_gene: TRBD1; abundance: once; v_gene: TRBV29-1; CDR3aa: CSVGPGTGAREQYF; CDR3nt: TGCAGCGTAGGACCCGGGACAGGGGCTCGGGAGCAGTACTTC
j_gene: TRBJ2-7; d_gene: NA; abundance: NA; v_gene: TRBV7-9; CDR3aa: CASSLDPGSEQYF; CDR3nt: TGTGCCAGCAGCTTAGATCCGGGGAGCGAGCAGTACTTC
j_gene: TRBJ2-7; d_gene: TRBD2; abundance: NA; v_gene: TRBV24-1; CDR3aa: CATSDSGGREQYF; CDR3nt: TGTGCCACCAGTGATTCGGGGGGTCGCGAGCAGTACTTC
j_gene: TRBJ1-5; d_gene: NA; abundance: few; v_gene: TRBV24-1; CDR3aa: CATSELGNQPQHF; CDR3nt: TGTGCCACCAGTGAATTAGGCAATCAGCCCCAGCATTTT
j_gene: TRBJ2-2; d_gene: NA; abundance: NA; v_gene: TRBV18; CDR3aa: CASSPRMETGNTGELFF; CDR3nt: TGTGCCAGCTCACCACGGATGGAGACAGGGAACACCGGGGAGCTGTTTTTT
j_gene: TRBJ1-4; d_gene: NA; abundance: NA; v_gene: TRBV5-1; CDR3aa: CASSLKGSNEKLFF; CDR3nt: TGCGCCAGCAGCTTAAAGGGGTCTAATGAAAAACTGTTTTTT
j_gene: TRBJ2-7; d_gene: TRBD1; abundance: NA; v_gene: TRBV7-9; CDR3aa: CASSETGTGYDEQYF; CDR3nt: TGTGCCAGCAGCGAGACCGGGACAGGTTATGACGAGCAGTACTTC
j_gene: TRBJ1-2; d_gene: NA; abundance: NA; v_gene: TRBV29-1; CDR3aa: CSVNSYYGYTF; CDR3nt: TGCAGCGTTAATAGCTACTATGGCTACACCTTC
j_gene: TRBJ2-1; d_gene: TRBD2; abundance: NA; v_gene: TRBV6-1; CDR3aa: CASSELAGTYNEQFF; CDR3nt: TGTGCCAGCAGTGAACTAGCGGGGACCTACAATGAGCAGTTCTTC
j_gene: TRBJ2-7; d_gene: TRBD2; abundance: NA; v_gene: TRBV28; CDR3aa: CASSSPGLAGVYEQYF; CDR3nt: TGTGCCAGCAGTTCCCCCGGACTAGCGGGAGTCTACGAGCAGTACTTC
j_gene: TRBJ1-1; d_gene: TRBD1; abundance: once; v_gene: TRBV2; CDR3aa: CASTTGGNTEAFF; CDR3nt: TGTGCCAGTACCACAGGGGGCAACACTGAAGCTTTCTTT
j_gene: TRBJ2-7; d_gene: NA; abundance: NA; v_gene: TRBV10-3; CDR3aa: CAIRPTGFGSYEQYF; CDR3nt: TGTGCCATCAGACCAACAGGGTTTGGGTCCTACGAGCAGTACTTC
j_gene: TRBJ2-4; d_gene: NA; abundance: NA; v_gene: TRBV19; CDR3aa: CASSVPGTQDIQYF; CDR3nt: TGTGCCAGTAGTGTCCCGGGAACCCAGGACATTCAGTACTTC
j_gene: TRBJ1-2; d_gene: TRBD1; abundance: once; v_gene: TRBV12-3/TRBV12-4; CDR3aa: CASSRGTGFGYTF; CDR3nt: TGTGCCAGCAGTAGAGGGACAGGGTTTGGCTACACCTTC
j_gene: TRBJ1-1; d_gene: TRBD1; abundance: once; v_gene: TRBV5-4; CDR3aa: CASTHRTGGTTEAFF; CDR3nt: TGTGCCAGCACGCATAGGACAGGGGGAACTACTGAAGCTTTCTTT
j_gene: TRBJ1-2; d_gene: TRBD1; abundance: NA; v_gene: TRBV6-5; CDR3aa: CASIPLAGGNYGYTF; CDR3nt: TGTGCCAGCATCCCTCTGGCAGGGGGCAACTATGGCTACACCTTC
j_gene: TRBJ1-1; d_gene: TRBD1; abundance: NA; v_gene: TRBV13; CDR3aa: CASSGPQGGNTEAFF; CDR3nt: TGTGCCAGCAGCGGCCCCCAGGGGGGGAACACTGAAGCTTTCTTT
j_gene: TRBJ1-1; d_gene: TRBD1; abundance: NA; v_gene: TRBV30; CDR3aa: CAWSSGTGYTEAFF; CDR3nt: TGTGCCTGGAGTTCTGGGACAGGGTACACTGAAGCTTTCTTT
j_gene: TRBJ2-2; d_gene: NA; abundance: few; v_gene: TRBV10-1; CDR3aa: CASSGRFGGELFF; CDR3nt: TGCGCCAGCAGTGGTCGGTTCGGCGGGGAGCTGTTTTTT
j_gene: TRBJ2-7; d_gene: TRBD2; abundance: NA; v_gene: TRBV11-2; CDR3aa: CASSILAGPMEQYF; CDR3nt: TGTGCCAGCAGCATTCTAGCGGGACCAATGGAGCAGTACTTC
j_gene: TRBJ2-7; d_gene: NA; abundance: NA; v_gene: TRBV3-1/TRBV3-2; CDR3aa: CASTHSGTYYEQYF; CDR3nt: TGTGCCAGCACCCATTCAGGGACTTATTACGAGCAGTACTTC
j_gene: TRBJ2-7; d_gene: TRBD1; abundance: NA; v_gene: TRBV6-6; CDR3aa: CASSYPTGTYEQYF; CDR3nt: TGTGCCAGCAGTTACCCGACAGGGACGTACGAGCAGTACTTC
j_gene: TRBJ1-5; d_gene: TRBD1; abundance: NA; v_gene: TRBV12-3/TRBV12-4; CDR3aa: CASTRDRAQPQHF; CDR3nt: TGTGCCAGCACCAGGGACAGGGCCCAGCCCCAGCATTTT
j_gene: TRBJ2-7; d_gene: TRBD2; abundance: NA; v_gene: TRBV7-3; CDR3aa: CASSSLGGLAGSRSYEQYF; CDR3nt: TGTGCCAGCAGCTCCTTAGGGGGACTAGCGGGGAGCCGCTCCTACGAGCAGTACTTC
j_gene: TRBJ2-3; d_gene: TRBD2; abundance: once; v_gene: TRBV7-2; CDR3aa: CASSLVSGSVTQYF; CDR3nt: TGTGCCAGCAGCTTAGTTAGCGGGAGTGTTACGCAGTATTTT
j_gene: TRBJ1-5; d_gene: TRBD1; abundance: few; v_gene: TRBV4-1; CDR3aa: CASSLMTGGVGQPQHF; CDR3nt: TGCGCCAGCAGCCTTATGACAGGGGGCGTGGGTCAGCCCCAGCATTTT
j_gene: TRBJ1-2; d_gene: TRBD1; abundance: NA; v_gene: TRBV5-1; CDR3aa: CASSSLQGPIQGYTF; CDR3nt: TGCGCCAGCAGCTCACTACAGGGGCCCATTCAGGGCTACACCTTC
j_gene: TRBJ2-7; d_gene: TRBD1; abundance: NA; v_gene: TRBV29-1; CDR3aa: CSASRGLDYEQYF; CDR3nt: TGCAGCGCTTCCAGGGGGCTGGACTACGAGCAGTACTTC